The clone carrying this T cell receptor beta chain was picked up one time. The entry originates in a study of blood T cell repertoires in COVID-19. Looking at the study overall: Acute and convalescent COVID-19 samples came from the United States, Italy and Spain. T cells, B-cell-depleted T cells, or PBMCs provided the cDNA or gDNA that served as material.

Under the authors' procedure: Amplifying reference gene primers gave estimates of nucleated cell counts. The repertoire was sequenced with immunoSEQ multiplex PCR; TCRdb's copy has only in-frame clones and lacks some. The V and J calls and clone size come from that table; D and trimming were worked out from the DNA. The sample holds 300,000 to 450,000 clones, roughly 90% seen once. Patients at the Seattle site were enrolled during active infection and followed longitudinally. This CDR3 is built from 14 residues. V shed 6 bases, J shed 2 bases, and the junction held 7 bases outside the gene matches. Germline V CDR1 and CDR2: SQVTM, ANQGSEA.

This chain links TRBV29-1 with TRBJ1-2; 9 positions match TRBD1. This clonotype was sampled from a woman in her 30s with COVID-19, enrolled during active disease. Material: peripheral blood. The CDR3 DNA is TGCAGCGTGCGACCCGGGACAGGGAACTATGGCTACACCTTC. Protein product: CSVRPGTGNYGYTF.